This entry is about one T cell receptor beta chain. Profiled with immunoSEQ multiplex PCR; TCRdb holds only in-frame clones, not every one. The sample gives around 6,200 clones, more than 75% of which show up once; 5% to 6% is in the top ten. The data were taken from a study of T cell clonotyping in hematopoietic cell transplantation. V was shortened by 5 bases and J by 6 bases, with 14 bases between the two germline ends. There are 14 residues in the CDR3. Germline V gives CDR1 LGHNA, CDR2 YSLEER. This TCR was recovered from a female patient aged 35-55 years who had an allogeneic stem cell transplant from a related donor, so the T cells may come from the graft donor. Some clones in this sample may be carry-over from other donors' samples. The rearrangement joins TRBV4-3 to TRBJ2-1; D ambiguous. The source material was peripheral blood mononuclear cells, sampled 100 days after allogeneic stem cell transplant. The CDR3 region is CASSSSRLVNEQFF. As DNA, the CDR3 is TGCGCCAGCAGCTCTTCGCGGCTAGTCAATGAGCAGTTCTTC.